This T cell receptor (beta chain) was sequenced in a study of blood T cells in healthy people across ages. V shed 5 bases and J shed 10 bases, with 15 bases lying between them. CDR3 length: 13 amino acids. The germline CDR1 and CDR2 sequences are DFQATT and SNEGSKA (reference sequence). With a J-beta primer mix and a sample-barcoded 5' primer, a second PCR ran about 6 to 11 cycles. Each CDR3 protein gets one entry after TCRdb re-called the 5' RACE reads with MiXCR. Of almost 800,000 distinct CDR3 sequences listed, 55% to 70% were seen once; the top ten hold around 22%. The study's findings and limits: There was a strong correlation between TCR beta diversity and naive T cell percentage. There was no known CMV status for donors, so expanded clonotype changes were possibly confounded.

A word on this clonotype: Its antigen remains unidentified.

Sequencing input: blood. The TCR comes from a man younger than 40 in good health. The rearrangement uses TRBV20-1 and TRBJ1-6; tentatively, D is TRBD1 (5 bases). Written as DNA, the CDR3 is TGCAGTGCTGGGGAGGCCTGGGGCTCACCCCTCCACTTT. Its protein product is CSAGEAWGSPLHF.